The sequence of this T cell receptor beta chain was determined in a study of cytomegalovirus exposure and HLA in healthy donors. Study context: Early released data had around 89 million unique TCRs, all coming from HLA-typed donors. Of the donors genotyped, several hundred in all, about 81% fell in the Caucasian-associated ancestry cluster. Study-wide findings and caveats: Reportedly, cytomegalovirus status was diagnosed with high sensitivity and specificity. In a later analysis, an Asian-associated ancestry cluster reportedly showed fewer N-insertions than the approximately 640-donor mean.

Primers: 60 Vbeta forward and 13 Jbeta reverse. TCRdb's copy holds only in-frame clones and misses some; the assay was immunoSEQ multiplex PCR. The table includes fewer than 350,000 clones, around 90% detected once. Comment on this clone: What it binds is unknown.

This CDR3 region has 18 residues. V gave up 0 bases and J gave up 0 bases; unmatched junction bases: 9. Germline V gene lookup returns CDR1 SGHRS and CDR2 YFSETQ. The sequence was obtained from a woman aged 18-30 years in good health and CMV-seronegative. This chain uses TRBV5-1 with TRBJ1-1; 9 bases align to TRBD1. The source material was PBMCs. CDR3 DNA sequence: TGCGCCAGCAGCTTGGTGACAGGGGGGTGGATCATGAACACTGAAGCTTTCTTT. Protein: CASSLVTGGWIMNTEAFF.